This TCR beta chain originates from a study of blood T cell repertoires in COVID-19. For the study at large: Acute and convalescent COVID-19 specimens originated in the United States, Italy and Spain. T cells, B-cell-depleted T cells, or PBMCs supplied cDNA or gDNA.

The CDR3 loop spans 13 amino acids. Germline trimming cut 7 bases from V and 6 bases from J; bases unmatched to any gene: 7. CDR1 LNHDA and CDR2 SQIVND come from the germline V gene (reference sequence). Authors' analysis steps: Cell counts per sample came from amplifying reference gene primers. Generated by immunoSEQ multiplex PCR, the TCRdb table keeps only in-frame clones and is missing some. The V and J calls and the clone size are those of that table, but D and trimming were determined from the DNA. This table has tens of thousands of clones, 88% appearing once. The V call is TRBV19, the J call TRBJ1-2; 8 bases are shared with TRBD1. The sequence was obtained from a woman aged 80 or over with active or convalescent COVID-19. Sequenced material: peripheral blood. This chain's CDR3 is CASTLDRVDGYTF. The CDR3 nucleotides are TGTGCCAGTACCTTGGACAGGGTAGATGGCTACACCTTC.